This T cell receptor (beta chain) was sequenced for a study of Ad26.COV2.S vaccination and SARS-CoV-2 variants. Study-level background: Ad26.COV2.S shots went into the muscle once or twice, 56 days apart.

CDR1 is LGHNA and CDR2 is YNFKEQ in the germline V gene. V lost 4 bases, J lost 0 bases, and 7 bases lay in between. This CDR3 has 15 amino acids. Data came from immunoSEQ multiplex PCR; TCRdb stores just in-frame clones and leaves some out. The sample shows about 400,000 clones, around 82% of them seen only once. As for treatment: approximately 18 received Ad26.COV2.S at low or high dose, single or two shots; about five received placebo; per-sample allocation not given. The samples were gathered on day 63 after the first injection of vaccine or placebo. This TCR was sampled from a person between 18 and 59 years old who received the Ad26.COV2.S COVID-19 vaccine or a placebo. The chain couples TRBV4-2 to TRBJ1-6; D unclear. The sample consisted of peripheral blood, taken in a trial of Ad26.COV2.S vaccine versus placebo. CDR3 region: CASSPQSSYNSPLHF. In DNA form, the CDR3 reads TGTGCCAGCAGCCCCCAGAGCTCCTATAATTCACCCCTCCACTTT.